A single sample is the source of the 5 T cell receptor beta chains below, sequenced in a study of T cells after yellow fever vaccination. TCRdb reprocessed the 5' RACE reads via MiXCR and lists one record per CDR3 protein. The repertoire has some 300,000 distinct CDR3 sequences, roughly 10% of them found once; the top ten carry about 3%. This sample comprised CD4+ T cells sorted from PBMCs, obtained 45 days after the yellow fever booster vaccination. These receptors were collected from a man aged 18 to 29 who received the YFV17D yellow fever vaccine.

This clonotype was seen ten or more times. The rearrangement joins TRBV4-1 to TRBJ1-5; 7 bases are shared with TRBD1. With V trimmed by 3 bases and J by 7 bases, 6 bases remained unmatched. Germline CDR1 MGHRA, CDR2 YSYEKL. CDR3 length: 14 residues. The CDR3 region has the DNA TGCGCCAGCAGCCACGGGACAGTGGGCCAGCCCCAGCATTTT. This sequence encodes CASSHGTVGQPQHF.

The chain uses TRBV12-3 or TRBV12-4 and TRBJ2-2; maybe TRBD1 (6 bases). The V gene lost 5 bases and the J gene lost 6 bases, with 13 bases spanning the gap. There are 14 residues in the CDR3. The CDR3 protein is CASSAYRAAGELFF. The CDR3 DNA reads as TGTGCCAGCAGTGCCTACAGGGCGGCCGGGGAGCTGTTTTTT.

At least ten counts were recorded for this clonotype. CDR3 in DNA: TGTGCCAGCAGCTCGGACAGCCACGAGCAGTACTTC. Amino acid sequence: CASSSDSHEQYF. The chain carries TRBV5-4 and TRBJ2-7, with D possibly being TRBD1 (6 bases). The CDR3 is 12 residues long. In germline, CDR1 is SGHNT, CDR2 YYREEE (reference sequence). V was trimmed by 3 bases and J by 5 bases, leaving 9 bases between them.

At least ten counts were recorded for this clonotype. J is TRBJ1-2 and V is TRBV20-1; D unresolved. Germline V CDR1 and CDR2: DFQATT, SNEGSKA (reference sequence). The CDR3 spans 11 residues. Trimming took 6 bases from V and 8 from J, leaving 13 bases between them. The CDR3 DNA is TGCAGTGCGCCTAGGGTGCGGGGCTACACCTTC. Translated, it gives CSAPRVRGYTF.

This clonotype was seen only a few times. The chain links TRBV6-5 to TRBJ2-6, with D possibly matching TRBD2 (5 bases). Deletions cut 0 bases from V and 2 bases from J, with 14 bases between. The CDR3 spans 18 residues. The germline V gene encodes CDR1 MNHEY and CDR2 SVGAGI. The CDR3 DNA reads TGTGCCAGCAGTTACTCCGGGGTTCGGGGTCCTGGGGCCAACGTCCTGACTTTC. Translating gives CASSYSGVRGPGANVLTF.